Presented here are 3 T cell receptor beta chains from one specimen sequenced in a study of a mutant IDH1 vaccine in newly diagnosed glioma. TCRdb's copy holds only in-frame clones and misses some; the assay was immunoSEQ multiplex PCR. The repertoire holds some 51,000 clones, with over 65% as singletons. Indicated time point: baseline, week 1 (first vaccination visit). As for treatment: pre-vaccination baseline after standard-of-care therapy. The material sequenced was PBMCs, taken from a glioma patient treated with radiotherapy, temozolomide or both. These receptor sequences come from a woman in her forties with glioma.

This clone was seen only once. The chain links TRBV19 to TRBJ1-2; D may be TRBD1 (5 bases). In germline, CDR1 is LNHDA, CDR2 SQIVND (reference sequence). Trimming stripped 5 bases from V and 2 bases from J, with 9 bases between. CDR3 length: 13 amino acids. Here the CDR3 reads CASSPQGNYGYTF. CDR3 sequence (DNA): TGTGCCAGTAGTCCTCAGGGCAACTATGGCTACACCTTC. The complete variable domain, with remaining parts taken from reference TRBV19 and TRBJ1-2, reads DGGITQSPKYLFRKEGQNVTLSCEQNLNHDAMYWYRQDPGQGLRLIYYSQIVNDFQKGDIAEGYSVSREKKESFPLTVTSAQKNPTAFYLCASSPQGNYGYTFGSGTRLTVV.

The chain carries TRBV30 and TRBJ2-7; 7 bases are a match to TRBD2. V lost 7 bases and J lost 1; bases outside the gene matches: 16. CDR3 size: 16 residues. Germline CDR1 reads GTSNPN; CDR2 reads SVGIG (reference sequence). CDR3 loop: CASTPPYPGGSYEQYF. CDR3 DNA: TGTGCCTCAACACCCCCCTACCCGGGGGGATCCTACGAGCAGTACTTC.

The chain recombines TRBV19 with TRBJ1-5; weak D call: TRBD1 (6 bases). Deletions cut 9 bases from V and 7 bases from J, with 22 bases between. The germline CDR1 and CDR2 sequences are LNHDA and SQIVND (reference sequence). The CDR3 sequence is 15 residues long. The chain's CDR3 is CASRPGGSGAQPQHF. CDR3 sequence (DNA): TGTGCCAGCCGGCCTGGAGGTTCAGGGGCGCAGCCCCAGCATTTT. The entire variable domain, with the rest obtained from reference TRBV19 and TRBJ1-5, is as follows: DGGITQSPKYLFRKEGQNVTLSCEQNLNHDAMYWYRQDPGQGLRLIYYSQIVNDFQKGDIAEGYSVSREKKESFPLTVTSAQKNPTAFYLCASRPGGSGAQPQHFGDGTRLSIL.